This T cell receptor beta chain is from a study of blood T cells in healthy people across ages (dated by TCRdb to the mid-2010s). Study-wide context: Template switching captured roughly one uniquely barcoded TCR beta cDNA molecule per two T cells in model experiments. Donors of different ages were randomly distributed across sequencing lanes to avoid experimental bias. The study analyzed two additional independent replicas of 1 million unique cDNA reads from the same blood draw for two donors, one aged 18 to 30 and one aged 80 or older. Age-related changes in TCR beta repertoire diversity were measured in the study by deep sequencing normalized with unique cDNA molecular identifiers. Four age groups were formed from the donors: young (average about 16 years), middle-aged (less than 40), aged (roughly 58) and long-lived (roughly 81).

Receptor libraries were prepared by 5' RACE. Data came from an Illumina HiSeq 2500. A second PCR of roughly 7 to 11 cycles was performed with a sample-barcoded 5' primer and a J-beta primer mix. A unique molecular identifier was introduced onto each TCR beta cDNA molecule by a template-switch 5' adaptor carrying 12 random nucleotides. Each sample yielded at least 2.5 million CDR3-containing paired-end reads. All of the RNA was converted into first-strand cDNA using the Mint cDNA synthesis kit, with a TRBC-specific oligonucleotide serving as the primer. Following uracil-DNA glycosylase treatment, a first 18-cycle PCR with universal primers M1SS and BC2_uni_R was performed on all cDNA. The study's processing was this. For normalization, 1 million high-quality reads were randomly selected from each sample, with every read carrying a distinct molecular identifier. Instead of being binned into consensus sequences, reads with shared molecular identifiers were discarded. MiTCR, with a Q25 quality threshold and the strictest error-elimination algorithm, was used for CDR3 identification, clonotype clustering and error correction. Lower-bound total TCR beta diversity was estimated with a nonparametric unseen species model using Euler transformation. The public reads were run again by TCRdb, first through fastp at Q25 and then through MiXCR, and only productive beta chains were kept. Each CDR3 protein appears once, grouped with its most common genes and DNA. V and J calls and clone size were set by TCRdb, not the authors. This sample has roughly 900,000 distinct CDR3 sequences in its table, and around 48% of those were observed once. Jointly, the top ten make up roughly an eighth of the sample.

This clonotype turned up a few times. It lacks a known antigen. No qualities accompany the bases; no much larger clone lies one base away. Overall study outcomes, separate from this receptor: There was a strong correlation between observed TCR beta diversity and the percentage of naive T cells measured by flow cytometry. Estimates of total diversity based on one million sequenced T cells were regarded as lower bounds and as underestimates. Compared with the aged group, the long-lived group had more naive CD4+ T cells, fewer expanded clones and increased TCR diversity, suggesting age selection. As age increased, observed TCR beta diversity per million T cells dropped in a roughly linear way, and a significant reduction was already evident by age 40. Bulk unsorted PBMC profiling prevented conclusive comparison of naive and antigen-experienced compartments. The CMV infection status of donors was not known, potentially confounding age-related changes in expanded clonotypes.

Donors were 39 systemically healthy Caucasian individuals from Russia aged about 6 to 100 years. Ten milliliters of peripheral blood were drawn from each donor into EDTA-treated Vacutainer tubes. Ficoll-Paque density-gradient centrifugation was used to isolate PBMCs, with at least 6 million obtained per sample. Trizol reagent was used to extract total RNA from PBMCs, with at least 6 micrograms per sample. Naive CD45RAhigh/CD27high T cell percentages were measured by flow cytometry on a PBMC aliquot from every donor. The receptor was isolated from a man aged 25 to 40 in good health. Sequences were obtained from blood.

The CDR3 is CASSPHGQGPYGYTF. The DNA is as follows: TGTGCCAGCAGTCCCCACGGACAGGGCCCCTATGGCTACACCTTC. The chain is encoded by TRBV27 joined to TRBJ1-2; the junction holds 8 bases that match TRBD1. The germline V gene (reference sequence) yields MNHEY for CDR1 and SMNVEV for CDR2. V ends up 5 bases short and J 4 bases short, with an unmatched junction base count of 9. Spanning cysteine to phenylalanine, the CDR3 consists of 15 amino acids. The only DNA kept is the CDR3, 45 bases in frame from the first base.